The subject of this entry is one T cell receptor (beta chain). Its antigen is unidentified. This sample stems from a study of OX40 agonist ivuxolimab in advanced cancers. The study's findings and limits: Researchers did not determine the expanded peripheral T cells' antigen specificity.

V was clipped by 4 bases and J by 8 bases, with 13 bases between them. Germline-derived CDR1 and CDR2 are SGDLS and YYNGEE. The length of the CDR3 is 14 residues. Profiled with immunoSEQ multiplex PCR; TCRdb holds only in-frame clones, not every one. The sample has tens of thousands of clones, approximately 80% seen once. With baseline, cycle 4 day 1, and cycle 7 day 1 as timepoints, blood was sampled. The clonotype originates from an adult with an advanced solid tumor such as melanoma, head and neck, liver or kidney cancer. Source: CD4+ or CD8+ T cells sorted from blood, taken in a trial of the OX40 agonist ivuxolimab. V and J are TRBV9 and TRBJ1-6; no reliable D call. The DNA for the CDR3 is TGTGCCAGCAGCAGGCAAACGGGTGATTCACCCCTCCACTTT. Its protein is CASSRQTGDSPLHF.